This is a list of T cell receptor beta chains from one sample in a study of cytomegalovirus exposure and HLA in healthy donors. Here immunoSEQ multiplex PCR was the method, and the copy in TCRdb shows in-frame clones only, minus some. The repertoire includes more than 95,000 clones, approximately 80% of them detected once, and about 5.7% sits in the top ten. Sequenced sample: PBMCs. The receptors originated from a young woman in good health and CMV-seropositive. The CDR3 runs from the conserved cysteine through the conserved F or W. The D gene is left open where the match is weak. Size values are once, few and many counts, or a class for expanded clones, and some rows have none.

TRBD2	TRBJ2-5	TRBV6-5	NA	TGTGCCAGCCGGGACGCGGGGGGAGAGACCCAGTACTTC	CASRDAGGETQYF
NA	TRBJ2-3	TRBV28	NA	TGTGCCAGCACTCACCCCCCGGGGGGCCGCACAGATACGCAGTATTTT	CASTHPPGGRTDTQYF
NA	TRBJ2-5	TRBV5-1	NA	TGCGCCAGCAGCCAACGTGAGAGGGAGACCCAGTACTTC	CASSQRERETQYF
NA	TRBJ2-7	TRBV10-2	NA	TGCGCCAGCAGTCGGGAGTCGGGGGAGCAGTACTTC	CASSRESGEQYF
NA	TRBJ1-5	TRBV2	NA	TGTGCCAGCAGGGCTATGGCCACGGGACAGCCCCAGCATTTT	CASRAMATGQPQHF
NA	TRBJ1-1	TRBV5-1	few	TGCGCCAGCAGTTTTTCCAGGGATTTGAACACTGAAGCTTTCTTT	CASSFSRDLNTEAFF
NA	TRBJ2-2	TRBV6-5	NA	TGTGCCAGCACCTACGGCGGGGAGCTGTTTTTT	CASTYGGELFF
TRBD1	TRBJ1-2	TRBV5-4	NA	TGTGCCAGCAGCTTGGGTCAGGGGGGTCCCTATGGCTACACCTTC	CASSLGQGGPYGYTF
NA	TRBJ1-1	TRBV11-2	few	TGTGCCAGCAGCTTCGGTAACACTGAAGCTTTCTTT	CASSFGNTEAFF
NA	TRBJ2-7	TRBV25-1	NA	TGTGCCAGCAGTGCCGAGGTTGGATCCTACGAGCAGTACTTC	CASSAEVGSYEQYF
NA	TRBJ2-5	TRBV30	NA	TGTGCCTGGCAAGGGGCTGCCCAGTACTTC	CAWQGAAQYF
TRBD2	TRBJ2-1	TRBV6-1	NA	TGTGCCAGCAGTGAAATGGCGGGAGGGACTCATGAGCAGTTCTTC	CASSEMAGGTHEQFF
TRBD1	TRBJ1-3	TRBV28	few	TGTGCCAGCAGTGTATTGACAGGGGACTCTGGAAACACCATATATTTT	CASSVLTGDSGNTIYF
NA	TRBJ2-7	TRBV28	NA	TGTGCCAGCAGTCCTCAACTAGGGTGGAGCTACGAGCAGTACTTC	CASSPQLGWSYEQYF
TRBD1	TRBJ1-4	TRBV28	NA	TGTGCCAGGCCCGGGACAGGGCGTTCTGGAAAACTGTTTTTT	CARPGTGRSGKLFF
NA	TRBJ1-5	TRBV21-1	NA	TGTGCCAGCAGCTCCCCCAAAGACAGGGCCAATTATAGCAATCAGCCCCAGCATTTT	CASSSPKDRANYSNQPQHF
NA	TRBJ2-5	TRBV29-1	NA	TGCAGCGTGTTCACAGGACCCCAAGAGACCCAGTACTTC	CSVFTGPQETQYF
NA	TRBJ1-3	TRBV7-9	NA	TGTGCCAGCAGCTCCTACAGGGAGTCAGGAGGAAACACCATATATTTT	CASSSYRESGGNTIYF
NA	TRBJ1-5	TRBV6-5	NA	TGTGCCAGCAGTTCCCTAGGAGGTATTGGCAATCAGCCCCAGCATTTT	CASSSLGGIGNQPQHF
NA	TRBJ2-1	TRBV9	NA	TGTGCCAGCAGCGTAGCCTCCCCTAGCGCTGAGCAGTTCTTC	CASSVASPSAEQFF
NA	TRBJ1-1	TRBV19	NA	TGTGCCAGTAGCTCCGGGGGAGGGAAGACTGAAGCTTTCTTT	CASSSGGGKTEAFF
TRBD2	TRBJ2-1	TRBV7-3	NA	TGTGCCAGCAGCTTAGGACTAGCGAAGGAGCAGTTCTTC	CASSLGLAKEQFF
TRBD1	TRBJ2-2	TRBV6-1	NA	TGTGCCAGCAGCGGGACAGTCTCCCTGGAAGAGGAGCTGTTTTTT	CASSGTVSLEEELFF
NA	TRBJ2-3	TRBV27	NA	TGTGCCAGCAGTTTATCGATCAGAGGACTTAGCACAGATACGCAGTATTTT	CASSLSIRGLSTDTQYF
NA	TRBJ1-2	TRBV28	NA	TGTGCCAGCAGGAGGGACTATGGCTACACCTTC	CASRRDYGYTF
TRBD1	TRBJ2-7	TRBV28	NA	TGTGCCAGCATTCCGGGACAGGGTTTATTCTACGAGCAGTACTTC	CASIPGQGLFYEQYF
TRBD2	TRBJ2-1	TRBV6-1	NA	TGTGCCAGCAGTGAAAATAGCGGGATTCAGTTCTTC	CASSENSGIQFF
NA	TRBJ2-7	TRBV7-8	few	TGTGCCAGCAGCCGTAGCTCCTACGAGCAGTACTTC	CASSRSSYEQYF
NA	TRBJ2-7	TRBV6-1	NA	TGTGCCAGCAGCCAAACGACTAGCGAGCAGTACTTC	CASSQTTSEQYF
TRBD2	TRBJ2-5	TRBV30	NA	TGTGCCTGGAGTGGGACTAGCGGTCCTTTTCAGGGACAAGAGACCCAGTACTTC	CAWSGTSGPFQGQETQYF
NA	TRBJ2-1	TRBV5-1	NA	TGCGCCAGCAGCCCTGGATTAGTCGGCGGTGAGCAGTTCTTC	CASSPGLVGGEQFF
NA	TRBJ1-5	TRBV6-5	few	TGTGCCAGCAGCCTTTCGGGGGTTGCTCAGCCCCAGCATTTT	CASSLSGVAQPQHF
TRBD1	TRBJ1-2	TRBV18	NA	TGTGCCAGCTCATCCGACAGGGAGAGGTGGGGCTACACCTTC	CASSSDRERWGYTF
TRBD1	TRBJ1-2	TRBV15	NA	TGTGCCACCAGCAGAGGGTCGGAGGACAGGGGAGTCTACACCTTC	CATSRGSEDRGVYTF
NA	TRBJ2-7	TRBV6-1	NA	TGTGCCAGCAGTGAAGCGGGAGGATCCTCCTACGAGCAGTACTTC	CASSEAGGSSYEQYF
NA	TRBJ2-5	TRBV5-1	NA	TGCGCCAGCAGCTTGGCTGGGGGCTCGAAAGAGACCCAGTACTTC	CASSLAGGSKETQYF
TRBD1	TRBJ2-7	TRBV11-2	NA	TGTGCCAGCAGCACGGACAGGGGGCCATCCTACGAGCAGTACTTC	CASSTDRGPSYEQYF
TRBD1	TRBJ2-2	TRBV5-1	NA	TGCGCCAGCAGCTTCAGACAGGGCGGAACCGGGGAGCTGTTTTTT	CASSFRQGGTGELFF
NA	TRBJ2-7	TRBV29-1	NA	TGCAGCGGTTCGACGGTAATGGACTCCGAGCAGTACTTC	CSGSTVMDSEQYF
NA	TRBJ1-1	TRBV5-1	NA	TGCGCCAGCAGCTTGCAAATAGGGACAAACACTGAAGCTTTCTTT	CASSLQIGTNTEAFF
NA	TRBJ1-5	TRBV28	NA	TGTGCCAGCAGTTTATCGGCAGGGTGGAGCAATCAGCCCCAGCATTTT	CASSLSAGWSNQPQHF
NA	TRBJ2-2	TRBV30	NA	TGTGCCTATTCAGGGTGGGACACCGGGGAGCTGTTTTTT	CAYSGWDTGELFF
TRBD2	TRBJ2-1	TRBV5-4	NA	TGTGCCAGCAGCTTGGGCCGAAAGACTAGCGGGAGTGGCAATGAGCAGTTCTTC	CASSLGRKTSGSGNEQFF
TRBD1	TRBJ2-2	TRBV5-6	few	TGTGCCAGCAGCCCTGGACAGGGCATCGGGGAGCTGTTTTTT	CASSPGQGIGELFF
NA	TRBJ1-2	TRBV6-6	few	TGTGCCAGCAGGACAGGAGATAAGCTTAACTATGGCTACACCTTC	CASRTGDKLNYGYTF
TRBD1	TRBJ1-3	TRBV29-1	NA	TGCAGCGTCGACAGGGTGGGGACTGGAAACACCATATATTTT	CSVDRVGTGNTIYF
NA	TRBJ2-7	TRBV18	NA	TGTGCCAGCTCACAGCAAACCGGTTTTTCGGGCGAGCAGTACTTC	CASSQQTGFSGEQYF
NA	TRBJ2-6	TRBV5-5	few	TGTGCCAGCAGCGCCGCGTCCGGGGCCAACGTCCTGACTTTC	CASSAASGANVLTF
TRBD2	TRBJ2-3	TRBV5-6	NA	TGTGCCAGCAGCTCGGGACTAGCGGAGGATACGCAGTATTTT	CASSSGLAEDTQYF
NA	TRBJ1-5	TRBV18	NA	TGTGCCAGCTCACCAATGGGCCCCTATCAGCCCCAGCATTTT	CASSPMGPYQPQHF
NA	TRBJ2-7	TRBV11-1	few	TGTGCCAGCAGCTTAGTGGGAGGTGAATACGAGCAGTACTTC	CASSLVGGEYEQYF
NA	TRBJ1-2	TRBV5-1	NA	TGCGCCAGCAGCTTGGGACAGAGCTATGGCTACACCTTC	CASSLGQSYGYTF
TRBD2	TRBJ2-7	TRBV29-1	NA	TGCAGCGTGGTCACTAGCGGGAGCGGTTACGAGCAGTACTTC	CSVVTSGSGYEQYF